One sample yielded the 2 T cell receptor beta chains listed below, sequenced in a study of T-cell memory formation after mild COVID-19. TCRdb passed the 5' RACE reads through MiXCR, listing each CDR3 protein once. The data contain fewer than 50,000 distinct CDR3 sequences, roughly 9.8% of them singletons. The sequencing input was PBMCs or a T cell subset sorted from them (not recorded which). Source of these receptors: an adult woman who had mild COVID-19 (a few samples of this study predate the infection). Cell type and time point are not known.

The genes are TRBV6-5 and TRBJ1-2; D is possibly TRBD1 (5 bases). The germline CDR1 and CDR2 sequences are MNHEY and SVGAGI. The V and J ends lost 4 bases and 8 bases respectively, with 20 bases between them. The CDR3 has 15 amino acids. CDR3 amino acids: CASSSVPGPHVGYTF. CDR3 in DNA: TGTGCCAGCAGTTCGGTTCCGGGGCCTCATGTGGGCTACACCTTC.

This clonotype has just a few counts. This chain joins TRBV12-3 or TRBV12-4 and TRBJ1-1; the D gene is possibly TRBD1 (6 bases). The ends were cut back, 6 bases at V and 3 bases at J, with 17 bases in the middle. This CDR3 contains 15 residues. The CDR3 DNA reads TGTGCCAGCAGAACATGGGACACCAAATACACTGAAGCTTTCTTT. Translation gives CASRTWDTKYTEAFF.